The 27 T cell receptor beta chains presented below share a single source sample, sequenced in a study of vaccination effects on CD4 cells after COVID-19. Profiled with immunoSEQ multiplex PCR; TCRdb holds only in-frame clones, not every one. The table shows about 41,000 clones, with roughly 70% occurring only once. No antigens are known for them. Antigen-specific CD4+ T cells expanded by the ViraFEST assay with viral peptide pools were then sequenced. Following 10 days of culture, CD4+ T cells were isolated. The study found no prior SARS-CoV-2 infection in the vaccine recipients, who tested negative for nucleocapsid antibodies. The sequencing here drew on CD4+ T cells from PBMCs cultured with HCoV-OC43 spike peptides, taken before COVID-19 vaccination. Indicated subset: HCoV-OC43 spike overlapping peptide pool stimulation. Every receptor here comes from a human donor who received a COVID-19 vaccine.

The gene calls are TRBV6-1 and TRBJ2-7, with D possibly called TRBD1 or TRBD2 (5 bases each). Germline V lookup: CDR1 MNHNS, CDR2 SASEGT. This CDR3 is 18 amino acids long. Trimming removed 4 bases at V and 3 bases at J, with 25 bases between. The CDR3 DNA is TGTGCCAGCAGTGGTATGGGATTTGGAGGACAAGGGATCTACGAGCAGTACTTC. It encodes CASSGMGFGGQGIYEQYF.

This chain links TRBV5-6 with TRBJ2-7; no reliable D call. The germline gives CDR1 SGHDT, CDR2 YYEEEE. Deletions cut 0 bases from V and 0 bases from J, with 7 bases between. This CDR3 contains 14 residues. The CDR3 protein is CASSLGPVSYEQYF. CDR3 sequence (DNA): TGTGCCAGCAGCTTGGGTCCAGTCTCCTACGAGCAGTACTTC.

The CDR3 DNA is TGCGCCAGCAGCTTGGACAGGGCTGGCTCACCCCTCCACTTT. Translated, it gives CASSLDRAGSPLHF. The rearrangement links TRBV5-1 to TRBJ1-6; D may be TRBD1 (6 bases). Germline values: CDR1 SGHRS, CDR2 YFSETQ. The CDR3 runs to 14 residues. V lost 0 bases, J lost 10 bases, and 11 bases lay in between.

This chain uses TRBV6-5 with TRBJ1-1, with no clear D. The germline V gene encodes CDR1 MNHEY and CDR2 SVGAGI. The CDR3 extends over 11 amino acids. Trimming pared 2 bases from V and 8 bases from J, leaving 6 bases between. CDR3 in amino acids: CASSYPPEAFF. The DNA for the CDR3 is TGTGCCAGCAGTTACCCCCCCGAAGCTTTCTTT.

The chain is built from TRBV30 and TRBJ1-2, with D uncertain. Per the germline V gene, CDR1 is GTSNPN and CDR2 is SVGIG (reference sequence). Deletions cut 2 bases from V and 4 bases from J, with 11 bases between. There are 13 residues in the CDR3. The CDR3 coding sequence is TGTGCCTGGAGTTTATCGGACTTCTATGGCTACACCTTC. This encodes CAWSLSDFYGYTF.

This chain joins TRBV6-5 and TRBJ2-7; D unclear. CDR1 is MNHEY, CDR2 SVGAGI, per germline. V shed 6 bases and J shed 4 bases, with 19 bases lying between them. The CDR3 loop spans 15 amino acids. The chain's CDR3 is CASRQTVFSLYEQYF. CDR3 nucleotide sequence: TGTGCCAGCAGGCAAACGGTATTCTCATTGTACGAGCAGTACTTC.

This chain uses TRBV19 with TRBJ1-5, with 11 bases aligning to TRBD1. The trim removed 5 bases at V and 8 bases at J, leaving 5 bases unmatched. The CDR3 has 14 amino acids. CDR1 LNHDA and CDR2 SQIVND come from the germline V gene (reference sequence). The CDR3 region is CASSPGQGAKPQHF. CDR3 nucleotide sequence: TGTGCCAGTAGTCCCGGACAGGGGGCAAAGCCCCAGCATTTT.

The rearrangement uses TRBV5-1 and TRBJ2-7; 7 positions agree with TRBD2. V lost 1 base to trimming and J lost 2 bases; unmatched junction nucleotides: 9. Germline V gene lookup returns CDR1 SGHRS and CDR2 YFSETQ. The CDR3 has 16 amino acids. In nucleotides, the CDR3 is TGCGCCAGCAGCTTGACCGCTGGCGGGGGAACCTACGAGCAGTACTTC. The encoded protein is CASSLTAGGGTYEQYF.

The V call is TRBV18, the J call TRBJ2-7; tentatively, D is TRBD1 or TRBD2 (5 bases each). The CDR3 has 16 residues. Germline lookup yields CDR1 KGHSH and CDR2 LQKENI. The V end was cut by 1 base, the J end by 2 bases, with 15 bases between. CDR3 loop: CASSPRGTGRPYEQYF. CDR3 nucleotides: TGTGCCAGCTCACCACGGGGGACGGGTCGCCCCTACGAGCAGTACTTC. Using reference TRBV18 and TRBJ2-7 for the parts outside the CDR3, the full variable domain is NAGVMQNPRHLVRRRGQEARLRCSPMKGHSHVYWYRQLPEEGLKFMVYLQKENIIDESGMPKERFSAEFPKEGPSILRIQQVVRGDSAAYFCASSPRGTGRPYEQYFGPGTRLTVT.

V gene TRBV27 combines with J gene TRBJ2-2; tentatively, D is TRBD1 (5 bases). In germline, CDR1 is MNHEY, CDR2 SMNVEV (reference sequence). The CDR3 has 13 residues. The V end lost 5 bases, the J end lost 5 bases, and 9 bases lay between the germline ends. The CDR3 nucleotides read TGTGCCAGCAGTCGGCAGGGAACCGGGGAGCTGTTTTTT. It encodes CASSRQGTGELFF.

This clone was seen only a few times. This chain links TRBV7-8 with TRBJ1-1, with 12 bases lining up with TRBD1. V trimming: 4 bases; J trimming: 4 bases; junction bases outside the gene matches: 16. This CDR3 has 19 residues. Germline CDR1 reads SGHVS; CDR2 reads FQNEAQ. CDR3 sequence: CASSSPRDRGRIGITEAFF. CDR3 DNA: TGTGCCAGCAGCTCCCCCAGGGACAGGGGGCGGATTGGAATCACTGAAGCTTTCTTT.

This sequence joins TRBV7-9 and TRBJ2-3; 9 bases match TRBD2. The CDR3 length is 18 residues. Losses at the gene ends were 5 bases for V and 5 bases for J; bases not matched to a gene: 17. Germline V gives CDR1 SEHNR, CDR2 FQNEAQ (reference sequence). The CDR3 spells CASSMQALRSGGRDTQYF. The DNA of the CDR3 is TGTGCCAGCAGCATGCAAGCCCTACGGAGCGGGGGGCGAGATACGCAGTATTTT.

The chain carries TRBV27 and TRBJ1-1; TRBD1 is a possible D gene (5 bases). V lost 7 bases, J lost 5 bases, and 8 bases lay in between. The CDR3 consists of 11 residues. Germline assignment: CDR1 MNHEY and CDR2 SMNVEV (reference sequence). In DNA form, the CDR3 reads TGTGCCAGCACAAGGGGAACTGAAGCTTTCTTT. It is translated as CASTRGTEAFF.

This clone has just a few counts. This sequence joins TRBV15 and TRBJ2-1, with TRBD2 matching 9 bases. Germline V lookup: CDR1 LNHNV, CDR2 YYDKDF (reference sequence). The CDR3 consists of 15 residues. V lost 3 bases to trimming and J lost 9 bases; unmatched junction nucleotides: 9. CDR3 nucleotide sequence: TGTGCCACCAGCAGGTTGGCGGGAGGGCCGTCTGAGCAGTTCTTC. Protein: CATSRLAGGPSEQFF. Drawing the rest from reference TRBV15 and TRBJ2-1, the complete variable domain is DAMVIQNPRYQVTQFGKPVTLSCSQTLNHNVMYWYQQKSSQAPKLLFHYYDKDFNNEADTPDNFQSRRPNTSFCFLDIRSPGLGDTAMYLCATSRLAGGPSEQFFGPGTRLTVL.

The V call is TRBV5-1, the J call TRBJ2-2; D may be TRBD1 (6 bases). The V gene's germline CDR1 is SGHRS and CDR2 YFSETQ. V lost 4 bases, J lost 3 bases, and 16 bases lay in between. There are 16 residues in the CDR3. This CDR3 is CASSTTGFGDTGELFF. The DNA for the CDR3 is TGCGCCAGCAGCACCACAGGGTTCGGAGACACCGGGGAGCTGTTTTTT.

This clone showed up just a few times. This chain uses TRBV7-9 with TRBJ2-3, with D tentatively TRBD1 or TRBD2 (6 bases each). Germline V gene sequence: CDR1 SEHNR, CDR2 FQNEAQ (reference sequence). V lost 5 bases and J 1 base, leaving 10 bases between the germline ends. The CDR3 has 14 amino acids. CDR3 bases: TGTGCCAGCAGCCCCGGGGGCGGCACAGATACGCAGTATTTT. It yields the protein CASSPGGGTDTQYF.

The gene calls are TRBV13 and TRBJ2-7; D possibly corresponds to TRBD2 (5 bases). The V gene lost 6 bases and the J gene lost 4 bases, with 16 bases spanning the gap. The germline V gene encodes CDR1 PRHDT and CDR2 FYEKMQ (reference sequence). There are 14 residues in the CDR3. The CDR3 is CASRDSGSSYEQYF. The CDR3 DNA follows: TGTGCCAGCAGGGACTCTGGGAGTTCGTACGAGCAGTACTTC.

V usage is TRBV5-5 and J usage is TRBJ1-1; D possibly corresponds to TRBD1 (5 bases). CDR1 is SGHKS and CDR2 is YYEKEE in the germline V gene (reference sequence). The V and J ends lost 4 bases and 0 bases respectively, with 7 bases between them. The CDR3 totals 13 residues. The CDR3 spells CASSRTMNTEAFF. The DNA of the CDR3 is TGTGCCAGCAGCAGGACAATGAACACTGAAGCTTTCTTT. Supplemented by reference TRBV5-5 and TRBJ1-1, the full variable domain reads DAGVTQSPTHLIKTRGQQVTLRCSPISGHKSVSWYQQVLGQGPQFIFQYYEKEERGRGNFPDRFSARQFPNYSSELNVNALLLGDSALYLCASSRTMNTEAFFGQGTRLTVV.

This clone was detected only a few times. The V and J genes are TRBV2 and TRBJ1-5; 11 bases fit TRBD1. In germline, CDR1 is SNHLY, CDR2 FYNNEI. V was pared by 4 bases and J by 5 bases, with 1 base of the junction left unmatched. The CDR3 runs 14 residues. CDR3 region: CASSGTGGYQPQHF. DNA for the CDR3: TGTGCCAGCAGTGGGACAGGGGGCTATCAGCCCCAGCATTTT.

The chain employs TRBV7-2 and TRBJ2-3; 8 bases agree with TRBD2. The CDR3 is 17 amino acids. V lost 2 bases, J lost 7 bases, and 14 bases stayed unmatched. The germline gives CDR1 SGHTA, CDR2 FQGNSA. The CDR3 spells CASSLHSGAGIGNTQYF. The CDR3 nucleotides are TGTGCCAGCAGCTTACATAGCGGGGCCGGGATCGGAAATACGCAGTATTTT.

The chain recombines TRBV5-1 with TRBJ1-1, with a tentative D call TRBD1 (5 bases). CDR1 and CDR2 (germline): SGHRS, YFSETQ. Trimming took 3 bases from V and 1 from J, leaving 13 bases between them. CDR3 length: 15 amino acids. CDR3: CASSSQAPRNTEAFF. The CDR3 DNA follows: TGCGCCAGCAGCTCACAGGCCCCGAGGAACACTGAAGCTTTCTTT.

The gene calls are TRBV5-4 and TRBJ2-7; TRBD1 matches at 8 bases. The length of the CDR3 is 18 residues. The V and J ends lost 4 bases and 6 bases, in that order; junction bases with no gene match: 21. CDR1 SGHNT and CDR2 YYREEE come from the germline V gene (reference sequence). The DNA for the CDR3 is TGTGCCAGCAGCCCCCTCGCTGGACAGGGAGGTTTCTTGGGCGAGCAGTACTTC. Encoded protein: CASSPLAGQGGFLGEQYF.

The rearrangement uses TRBV6-1 and TRBJ2-7; 7 bases line up with TRBD1. This CDR3 has 14 amino acids. Trimming at V came to 0 bases and at J to 7 bases, leaving 6 bases not matched to a gene. CDR1 is MNHNS, CDR2 SASEGT, per germline. CDR3 bases: TGTGCCAGCAGTGAAGCCTACAGGGGTCGGGAGCAGTACTTC. The encoded protein is CASSEAYRGREQYF.

This clone has only one observation. The chain is built from TRBV6-5 and TRBJ2-1; 9 nucleotides agree with TRBD1. CDR3 length equals 14 residues. The V and J ends lost 7 bases and 5 bases, in that order; junction bases with no gene match: 6. Germline-derived CDR1 and CDR2 are MNHEY and SVGAGI. CDR3 nucleotides: TGTGCCAGCACCTCGGGACAGGGAAACAATGAGCAGTTCTTC. Its translation: CASTSGQGNNEQFF.

This clone showed up just a few times. This chain connects TRBV20-1 to TRBJ2-3; tentative D call: TRBD2 (5 bases). From germline, CDR1 is DFQATT and CDR2 SNEGSKA (reference sequence). The CDR3 contains 11 residues. V lost 3 bases to trimming and J lost 7 bases, with 8 bases between them. For the CDR3, the DNA is TGCAGTGCTAGTTGGGAGTATACGCAGTATTTT. Its protein product is CSASWEYTQYF.

The chain is built from TRBV12-5 and TRBJ1-4; 7 bases line up with TRBD1. Germline V gene sequence: CDR1 LGHNT, CDR2 FRNRAP. This CDR3 spans 17 amino acids. Trimming cost V 1 base and J 5 bases; bases outside gene matches: 10. The CDR3, as DNA: TGTGCTAGTGGTTTGGGACCCCCGGGACAGAGGAATGAAAAACTGTTTTTT. Its translation: CASGLGPPGQRNEKLFF. The entire variable domain, with the rest obtained from reference TRBV12-5 and TRBJ1-4, is as follows: DARVTQTPRHKVTEMGQEVTMRCQPILGHNTVFWYRQTMMQGLELLAYFRNRAPLDDSGMPKDRFSAEMPDATLATLKIQPSEPRDSAVYFCASGLGPPGQRNEKLFFGSGTQLSVL.

This clone showed up just a few times. CDR3: CASNRVAGGPDTQYF. The CDR3 DNA reads TGTGCCAGTAACAGAGTAGCGGGAGGGCCAGATACGCAGTATTTT. The rearrangement links TRBV19 to TRBJ2-3, with 11 nucleotides matching TRBD2. Trimming took 7 bases from V and 4 from J; bases not matched to a gene: 7. Germline V gene sequence: CDR1 LNHDA, CDR2 SQIVND (reference sequence). This CDR3 spans 15 amino acids.